Below, 32 T cell receptor delta chains from the same sample are listed, as sequenced in a study of gamma-delta T cells after stem cell transplantation. TCRdb re-called the RT-PCR reads using CATT. Among thousands of delta-chain clones listed, approximately 14% were seen once. Specimen: gamma-delta T cells. All receptors come from a human donor. It is not recorded whose cells these are; they may come from a transplant donor.

Notes on this clone: Since a much larger clone is just one base distant, this may be a read error. This chain joins TRDV2 and TRDJ3, with 9 bases lining up with TRDD3. Per germline, CDR1 GEAIGNYY and CDR2 EKD. The CDR3 totals 20 residues. The CDR3 spells CACDTGWGYVSSWDNRQMFF. CDR3 coding DNA: TGTGCCTGTGACACCGGCTGGGGATACGTTAGCTCCTGGGACAACCGACAGATGTTTTTC.

This clone was recorded a few times. A much larger clone differs from this one at a single base, so this may be a read error. The genes are TRDV2 and TRDJ3; possible D gene TRDD3, 6 bases. The CDR3 is made up of 18 amino acids. Per germline, CDR1 GEAIGNYY and CDR2 EKD. Written as DNA, the CDR3 is TGTGCCTGTGACACCGGAAGATACGACCCCTGGGGCACCCGACAGATGTTTTTC. Translating gives CACDTGRYDPWGTRQMFF.

This clone was detected a few times. Possible read error: a much larger clone is one base away. Other DNA sequences in the sample encode the same CDR3. This rearrangement joins TRDV2 to TRDJ1; D call uncertain. The CDR3 consists of 14 residues. From germline, CDR1 is GEAIGNYY and CDR2 EKD. Trimming left V 3 bases short and J 5 bases short, with 15 bases between. The CDR3 DNA reads TGTGCCTGTGACCACATCTATCCACGGGATAAACTCATCTTT. Amino acid sequence: CACDHIYPRDKLIF.

Worth noting for this clone: Being one base from a much bigger clone, this may be a read error. The V call is TRDV2, the J call TRDJ3, with TRDD3 as a possible D gene (5 bases). The CDR3 consists of 19 residues. Germline CDR1 GEAIGNYY, CDR2 EKD. V was pared by 0 bases and J by 0 bases, with 14 bases between. The CDR3 region is CACDTVGTGSSWDTRQMFF. The CDR3 nucleotides read TGTGCCTGTGACACCGTGGGGACCGGGAGCTCCTGGGACACCCGACAGATGTTTTTC.

Sample share makes this clone medium-sized (0.01 to 0.1%). It is unclear where the CDR3 begins or ends on the DNA, so no DNA is shown, and the CDR3 is as TCRdb lists it. The J gene is TRDJ1, the V gene TRDV2; the table's D call TRDD3 went unverified against the DNA. In germline, CDR1 is GEAIGNYY, CDR2 EKD. The CDR3 numbers 14 amino acids, ends counted. CDR3: CATGGYACTDKLIF.

This chain joins TRDV1 and TRDJ1; tentative D call: TRDD2 (6 bases). The CDR3 runs to 19 residues. V gave up 2 bases and J gave up 2 bases, with 24 bases separating them. CDR1 TSWWSYY and CDR2 QGS come from the germline V gene. CDR3: CALGEILCPTHRRTDKLIF. Written as DNA, the CDR3 is TGTGCTCTTGGGGAAATCCTGTGTCCTACCCACAGGAGGACCGATAAACTCATCTTT.

About this clone: A clone one base away is much larger, so this may be a read error. The V call is TRDV1, the J call TRDJ1; TRDD3 agrees at 8 bases. This CDR3 region has 17 residues. CDR1 and CDR2 from the germline V gene are TSWWSYY and QGS. The DNA of the CDR3 is TGTGCTCTTAAACCACCTCTACTGGGGGTTTACACCGATAAACACATCTTT. Translated: CALKPPLLGVYTDKHIF.

This clone was picked up many times. The V and J genes are TRDV1 and TRDJ1; 10 bases fit TRDD3. The CDR3 is 22 amino acids. V lost 1 base, J lost 0 bases, and 20 bases stayed unmatched. Germline CDR1 and CDR2: TSWWSYY and QGS. This CDR3 reads CALGERQGDTQERLRYTDKLIF. The CDR3 nucleotides are TGTGCTCTTGGGGAACGTCAGGGGGATACGCAGGAAAGGTTAAGGTACACCGATAAACTCATCTTT.

J is TRDJ1 and V is TRDV1, with 7 bases aligning to TRDD3. Germline CDR1 and CDR2: TSWWSYY and QGS. V shed 0 bases, J shed 7 bases, and the junction held 8 bases outside the gene matches. This CDR3 contains 15 residues. This CDR3 reads CALGELAGWGAKLIF. CDR3 DNA: TGTGCTCTTGGGGAACTAGCTGGCTGGGGGGCTAAACTCATCTTT.

About this clone: A much larger clone is a single base away; this may be a read error. The gene calls are TRDV2 and TRDJ3, with 9 nucleotides matching TRDD3. Unmatched junction bases numbered 4, after V lost 3 bases and J lost 2 bases. Germline V gives CDR1 GEAIGNYY, CDR2 EKD. The CDR3 is 17 amino acids. The CDR3 here is CACDVLGDPWDTRQMFF. The CDR3 DNA follows: TGTGCCTGTGACGTACTGGGGGACCCCTGGGACACCCGACAGATGTTTTTC.

The chain carries TRDV1 and TRDJ1, with TRDD3 matching 10 bases. Germline V CDR1 and CDR2: TSWWSYY, QGS. CDR3 size: 18 residues. Losses at the gene ends were 4 bases for V and 11 bases for J; bases not matched to a gene: 22. This CDR3 is CALGVSPHSLGGDTRLIF. The CDR3 DNA reads TGTGCTCTTGGGGTAAGTCCCCACTCCTTAGGGGGGGATACGCGGCTCATCTTT.

Judged by abundance, this clone is medium-sized (0.01 to 0.1%). The chain employs TRDV1 and TRDJ1, with D tentatively TRDD3 (5 bases). Trimming left V 4 bases short and J 10 bases short, with 16 bases between. CDR1 and CDR2 (germline): TSWWSYY, QGS. The CDR3 is 13 residues long. CDR3 bases: TGTGCTCTTGGGGGTTATAGGGGGCTCGGACTCATCTTT. Its translation: CALGGYRGLGLIF.

This clone is deemed medium-sized. The rearrangement links TRDV1 to TRDJ1, with D perhaps TRDD3 (6 bases). CDR1 TSWWSYY and CDR2 QGS come from the germline V gene. This CDR3 has 21 residues. V was pared by 4 bases and J by 0 bases, with 30 bases between. CDR3: CALGGLTLPLPYWDYTDKLIF. For the CDR3, the DNA is TGTGCTCTTGGGGGACTTACACTACCGCTCCCTTACTGGGATTACACCGATAAACTCATCTTT.

Worth noting for this clone: Just one base apart from a much larger clone, this may be a read error. The same CDR3 arises from other DNA sequences in this sample as well. The chain couples TRDV2 to TRDJ2, with 13 bases fitting TRDD3. The CDR3 covers 18 residues. The trim removed 3 bases at V and 2 bases at J, leaving 8 bases unmatched. Germline V gene data show CDR1 as GEAIGNYY and CDR2 as EKD. CDR3 amino acids: CACDAVLGDTALTAQLFF. The DNA of the CDR3 is TGTGCCTGTGACGCCGTACTGGGGGATACGGCCTTGACAGCACAACTCTTCTTT.

This clone was counted between two and nine times. Just one base apart from a much larger clone, this may be a read error. The rearrangement links TRDV2 to TRDJ1; 9 nucleotides align to TRDD2. There are 24 residues in the CDR3. Germline trimming cut 2 bases from V and 3 bases from J; bases unmatched to any gene: 33. Germline CDR1 is GEAIGNYY and CDR2 is EKD. CDR3 amino acids: CACDRGTPFLLYSNWGLYADKLIF. CDR3 nucleotide sequence: TGTGCCTGTGACAGAGGGACTCCCTTCCTACTTTACTCTAACTGGGGCTTGTACGCCGATAAACTCATCTTT.

Only a few counts were recorded for this clone. Compared with germline, one end of the junction differs, possibly owing to a read error. Other DNA variants within this sample encode the same CDR3. The rearrangement joins TRDV1 to TRDJ3; possible D gene TRDD2, 6 bases. Germline V CDR1 and CDR2: TSWWSYY, QGS. The CDR3 is 19 residues long. The chain's CDR3 is CALVLRSSAESWDTRQMFF. CDR3 in DNA: TGCGCTCTTGTCCTACGGTCATCCGCTGAGTCCTGGGACACCCGACAGATGTTTTTC.

Relative to its sample, this clone is medium-sized. The chain combines TRDV2 with TRDJ1, with 12 positions matching TRDD3. Germline V gene sequence: CDR1 GEAIGNYY, CDR2 EKD. The J segment lost 0 bases and the V segment lost 2 bases, leaving 9 bases of the junction unmatched. The length of the CDR3 is 18 residues. The DNA for the CDR3 is TGTGCCTGTGACAGCGCTACTGGGGGATACTCCTACACCGATAAACTCATCTTT. Translating gives CACDSATGGYSYTDKLIF.

J is TRDJ1 and V is TRDV1; 13 nucleotides agree with TRDD3. This CDR3 comprises 25 residues. V was pared by 2 bases and J by 5 bases, with 32 bases of the junction left unmatched. Per the germline V gene, CDR1 is TSWWSYY and CDR2 is QGS. The CDR3 region has the DNA TGTGCTCTTGGGGAATCGGGCTCCACCGTGCCTTCTCAACTGGGGGATACGGGGTTCGGGGATAAACTCATCTTT. Its translation: CALGESGSTVPSQLGDTGFGDKLIF.

The chain links TRDV3 to TRDJ1, with TRDD3 matching over 10 bases. Germline V lookup: CDR1 TVYSNPD, CDR2 GDNSRS (reference sequence). The CDR3 length is 20 residues. The J segment lost 4 bases and the V segment lost 0 bases, leaving 23 bases of the junction unmatched. The chain's CDR3 is CAFSVLYSLLLGDRFDKLIF. In nucleotides, the CDR3 is TGTGCCTTTAGTGTCCTGTACTCCCTCCTACTGGGGGATCGCTTCGATAAACTCATCTTT. Full variable domain (missing parts from reference TRDV3 and TRDJ1): CDKVTQSSPDQTVASGSEVVLLCTYDTVYSNPDLFWYRIRPDYSFQFVFYGDNSRSEGADFTQGRFSVKHILTQKAFHLVISPVRTEDSATYYCAFSVLYSLLLGDRFDKLIFGKGTRVTVEP.

A note on this clone: This may be a read error: a much more frequent sequence differs by one nucleotide. At the DNA level, this CDR3 is encoded by other sequences in the same sample as well. V gene TRAV29/DV5 combines with J gene TRDJ1; D uncertain. Germline CDR1 reads NSMFDY; CDR2 reads ISSIKDK. This CDR3 spans 12 amino acids. Trimming took off 0 bases at V and 11 bases at J, with 14 bases between the two ends. The CDR3 spells CAASAGRRKLIF. The CDR3 DNA reads TGTGCAGCAAGCGCGGGCCGGCGAAAGCTCATCTTT.

This clone was detected a few times. Possible read error: a much larger clone is one base away. In the same sample, other DNA sequences code for this CDR3. The gene calls are TRDV2 and TRDJ2; 9 bases map to TRDD3. V dropped 2 bases and J dropped 2; count of bases not matched to a gene: 5. The CDR3 runs 16 residues. Germline V lookup: CDR1 GEAIGNYY, CDR2 EKD. The CDR3 protein is CACDSTGGALTAQLFF. The CDR3 DNA is TGTGCCTGTGACAGTACTGGGGGAGCGTTGACAGCACAACTCTTCTTT.

By proportion, this clone is medium-sized. Other DNA sequences of this sample code for an identical CDR3. The genes are TRDV1 and TRDJ1; 7 bases line up with TRDD3. Unmatched junction bases numbered 12, after V lost 4 bases and J lost 4 bases. Germline loops: CDR1 TSWWSYY, CDR2 QGS. This CDR3 spans 16 amino acids. The CDR3 is CALGARSSYWGDKLIF. The CDR3 coding sequence is TGTGCTCTTGGGGCCCGCTCCTCGTACTGGGGCGATAAACTCATCTTT.

This clone was seen more than once but under ten times. This chain connects TRAV38-2/DV8 to TRDJ3, with 7 nucleotides matching TRDD3. Looked up from germline, CDR1 is TSESDYY and CDR2 is QEAYKQQN. The CDR3 extends over 16 amino acids. Losses at the gene ends were 7 bases for V and 0 bases for J; bases not matched to a gene: 4. CDR3 DNA sequence: TGTGCTTATGGGGGATCCAGCTCCTGGGACACCCGACAGATGTTTTTC. Protein product: CAYGGSSSWDTRQMFF.

This clone is large. Within the sample, other DNA sequences also encode this same CDR3. The CDR3 DNA reads TGTGCCTGTGACAAGATGGGGGATACGCGGGGACAACTCTTCTTT. Amino acid sequence: CACDKMGDTRGQLFF. V usage is TRDV2 and J usage is TRDJ2; TRDD3 matches 11 bases. The CDR3 has 15 amino acids. Trimming cost V 2 bases and J 10 bases; bases outside gene matches: 8. Germline V CDR1 and CDR2: GEAIGNYY, EKD.

This clone is categorized as medium-sized. The V call is TRDV2, the J call TRDJ3; 12 bases agree with TRDD3. The V gene end was trimmed by 0 bases and the J gene end by 1 base; junction bases not matched to a gene: 15. The germline CDR1 and CDR2 sequences are GEAIGNYY and EKD. This CDR3 has 23 amino acids. The CDR3 DNA reads as TGTGCCTGTGACACCGCGGGCCCAACTGGGGGATACCAATTGTCCTGGGACACCCGACAGATGTTTTTC. It yields the protein CACDTAGPTGGYQLSWDTRQMFF.

This rearrangement joins TRDV1 to TRDJ1; 7 bases match TRDD2. This CDR3 spans 22 amino acids. V shed 5 bases and J 5 bases; nucleotides not matched to a gene: 32. In germline, CDR1 is TSWWSYY, CDR2 QGS. The CDR3 DNA is TGTGCTCTTGGGTTTAAGGTCGGCCTTCCTCGACGAGGATGGACTACCCCTGATAAACTCATCTTT. Translation gives CALGFKVGLPRRGWTTPDKLIF.

This clone was detected a few times. The chain links TRDV1 to TRDJ1; perhaps TRDD3 as D (8 bases). The CDR3 runs to 23 residues. Germline assignment: CDR1 TSWWSYY and CDR2 QGS. Trimming cost V 0 bases and J 2 bases, with 34 bases left between them. The DNA of the CDR3 is TGTGCTCTTGGGGAACTGGCTAATTCCTACAGTACCCACTGGGGGTTAACTACCGATAAACTCATCTTT. Its translation: CALGELANSYSTHWGLTTDKLIF.

This clone was seen a few times. The chain uses TRDV1 and TRDJ1; possible D gene TRDD3, 7 bases. CDR1 is TSWWSYY, CDR2 QGS, per germline. This CDR3 comprises 24 residues. Between the trimmed V and J ends, which lost 0 bases and 3 bases, there was a span of 38 bases. The CDR3 loop reads CALGELGPSYPTSGDTGASDKLIF. The CDR3 DNA follows: TGTGCTCTTGGGGAACTCGGGCCGTCCTACCCCACCTCGGGCGATACTGGGGCCTCCGATAAACTCATCTTT.

This clone was detected only a few times. A much larger clone lies a single base off, so this may be a read error. This specimen includes other DNA sequences encoding the same CDR3. V and J are TRDV2 and TRDJ3; TRDD2 might be the D (6 bases). The V gene's germline CDR1 is GEAIGNYY and CDR2 EKD. The CDR3 has 18 residues. CDR3 in DNA: TGTGCCTGTGACACCGGGATTCCTAGCTCCTGGGACACTCGACAGATGTTTTTC. Its protein is CACDTGIPSSWDTRQMFF.

The chain couples TRDV1 to TRDJ1; 11 bases line up with TRDD3. The CDR3 runs to 18 residues. Germline V gives CDR1 TSWWSYY, CDR2 QGS. V lost 3 bases and J lost 2; bases outside the gene matches: 11. This chain's CDR3 is CALGDSRTGGYSTDKLIF. The CDR3 DNA reads TGTGCTCTTGGGGACTCTCGTACTGGGGGATATTCTACCGATAAACTCATCTTT.

Note on this clone: This likely traces to a read error, being one base from a far larger clone. The chain couples TRDV2 to TRDJ2; 12 bases are shared with TRDD3. The germline V gene has CDR1 GEAIGNYY and CDR2 EKD. Trimming cost V 2 bases and J 10 bases; bases outside gene matches: 7. CDR3 length: 15 residues. The CDR3 sequence is CACDKLGDTRGQLFF. In DNA, the CDR3 is TGTGCCTGTGACAAGCTGGGGGATACGCGGGGACAACTCTTCTTT.

This chain joins TRDV1 and TRDJ1; 10 nucleotides agree with TRDD3. Trimming took 0 bases from V and 0 from J; bases not matched to a gene: 16. This CDR3 is 21 amino acids long. In germline, CDR1 is TSWWSYY, CDR2 QGS. In DNA form, the CDR3 reads TGTGCTCTTGGGGAACTAGCACCGCCCTTTGGGGGATACTCGCACACCGATAAACTCATCTTT. Encoded protein: CALGELAPPFGGYSHTDKLIF.